This T cell receptor (beta chain) stems from a study of cytomegalovirus exposure and HLA in healthy donors. Study-level findings and limits: Later on, a genetic analysis was performed. It linked a missense variant in DCLRE1C with V- and J-gene trimming of TCR beta. Generally TCR sequences proved uncommon, though certain public TCRs appeared in numerous donors. Specific recognition of CMV antigens was confirmed in vitro for a few chains (all CMV-associated).

Unrecorded immune exposures were likely, despite nominal health at sampling. A multiplex PCR was run with 60 Vbeta primers and 13 Jbeta primers. Using immunoSEQ multiplex PCR, the repertoire was profiled, and TCRdb retains in-frame clones only, with some absent. The data show 140,000 to 150,000 clones, over 60% seen once. A word on this clone: Its antigen is unidentified.

This CDR3 has 14 residues. The trim removed 4 bases at V and 4 bases at J, leaving 4 bases unmatched. Per germline, CDR1 MNHNS and CDR2 SASEGT. J is TRBJ1-5 and V is TRBV6-1, with 7 bases that match TRBD1. The receptor comes from a man aged 35 to 55 in good health and CMV-seropositive. Sequenced sample: PBMCs. CDR3 sequence: CASSGYRGNQPQHF. The CDR3 DNA reads TGTGCCAGCAGTGGTTACAGGGGTAATCAGCCCCAGCATTTT.